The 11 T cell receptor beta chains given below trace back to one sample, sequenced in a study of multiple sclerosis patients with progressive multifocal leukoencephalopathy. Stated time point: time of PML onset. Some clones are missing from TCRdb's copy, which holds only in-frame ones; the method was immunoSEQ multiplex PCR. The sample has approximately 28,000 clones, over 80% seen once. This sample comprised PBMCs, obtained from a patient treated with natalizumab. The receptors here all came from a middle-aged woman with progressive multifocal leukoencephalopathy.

The CDR3 region has the DNA TGTGCCAGCAGTTTTGGGTATCGGGGGACCTACGAGCAGTACTTC. This sequence encodes CASSFGYRGTYEQYF. The chain is built from TRBV28 and TRBJ2-7; weak D call: TRBD2 (6 bases). Germline lookup yields CDR1 MDHEN and CDR2 SYDVKM. V gave up 3 bases and J gave up 2 bases, with 14 bases separating them. CDR3 length equals 15 residues.

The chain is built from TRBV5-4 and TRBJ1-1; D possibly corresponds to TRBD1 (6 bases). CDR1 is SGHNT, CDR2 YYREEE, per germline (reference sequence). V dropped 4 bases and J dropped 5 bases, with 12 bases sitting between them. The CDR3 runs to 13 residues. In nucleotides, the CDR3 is TGTGCCAGCAGCAGACGGGACATTACTGAAGCTTTCTTT. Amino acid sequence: CASSRRDITEAFF.

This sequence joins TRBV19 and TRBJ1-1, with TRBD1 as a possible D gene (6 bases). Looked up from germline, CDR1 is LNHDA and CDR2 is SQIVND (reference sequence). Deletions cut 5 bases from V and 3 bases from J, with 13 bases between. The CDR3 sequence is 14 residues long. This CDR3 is CASSYTGMYTEAFF. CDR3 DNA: TGTGCCAGTAGTTACACAGGGATGTACACTGAAGCTTTCTTT.

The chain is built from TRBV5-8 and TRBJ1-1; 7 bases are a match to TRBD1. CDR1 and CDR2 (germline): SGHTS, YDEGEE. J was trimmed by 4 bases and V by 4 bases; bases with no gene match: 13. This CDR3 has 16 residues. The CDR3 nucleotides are TGTGCCAGCAGCACCCGGGACAGTCAGGAAATCACTGAAGCTTTCTTT. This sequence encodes CASSTRDSQEITEAFF.

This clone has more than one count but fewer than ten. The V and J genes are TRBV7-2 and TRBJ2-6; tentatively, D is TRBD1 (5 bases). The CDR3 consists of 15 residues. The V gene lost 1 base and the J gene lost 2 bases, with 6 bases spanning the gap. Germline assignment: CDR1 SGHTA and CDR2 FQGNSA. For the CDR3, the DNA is TGTGCCAGCAGCTTAGGGGGCCCTGGGGCCAACGTCCTGACTTTC. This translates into CASSLGGPGANVLTF.

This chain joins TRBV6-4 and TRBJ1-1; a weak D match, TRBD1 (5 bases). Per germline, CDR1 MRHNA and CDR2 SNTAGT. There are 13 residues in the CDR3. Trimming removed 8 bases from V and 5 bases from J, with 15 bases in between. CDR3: CASGRGEGTEAFF. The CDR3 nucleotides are TGTGCCAGCGGCAGAGGGGAGGGGACTGAAGCTTTCTTT.

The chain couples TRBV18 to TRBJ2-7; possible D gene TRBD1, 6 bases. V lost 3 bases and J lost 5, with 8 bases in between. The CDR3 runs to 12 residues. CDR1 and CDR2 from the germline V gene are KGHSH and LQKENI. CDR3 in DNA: TGTGCCAGCTCACCCAGACAGGACGAGCAGTACTTC. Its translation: CASSPRQDEQYF.

CDR3 sequence: CASSDRAGSTEAFF. The CDR3 region has the DNA TGTGCCAGCTCAGACAGGGCAGGGAGCACTGAAGCTTTCTTT. The chain uses TRBV19 and TRBJ1-1, with TRBD1 matching 7 bases. CDR3 length equals 14 residues. After removal of 9 bases from V and 4 bases from J, the junction contained 11 bases not matched to a gene. The germline gives CDR1 LNHDA, CDR2 SQIVND (reference sequence).

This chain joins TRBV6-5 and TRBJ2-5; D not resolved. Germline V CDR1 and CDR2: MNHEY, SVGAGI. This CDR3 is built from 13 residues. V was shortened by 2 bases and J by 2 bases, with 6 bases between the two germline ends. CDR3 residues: CASSYGGQETQYF. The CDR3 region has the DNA TGTGCCAGCAGTTACGGTGGGCAAGAGACCCAGTACTTC.

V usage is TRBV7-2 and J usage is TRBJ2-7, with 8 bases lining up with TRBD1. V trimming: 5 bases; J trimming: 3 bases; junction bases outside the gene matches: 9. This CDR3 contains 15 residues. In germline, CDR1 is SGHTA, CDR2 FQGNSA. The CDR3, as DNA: TGTGCCAGCAGCAAAACCACTGGACAGGGCTACGAGCAGTACTTC. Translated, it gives CASSKTTGQGYEQYF.

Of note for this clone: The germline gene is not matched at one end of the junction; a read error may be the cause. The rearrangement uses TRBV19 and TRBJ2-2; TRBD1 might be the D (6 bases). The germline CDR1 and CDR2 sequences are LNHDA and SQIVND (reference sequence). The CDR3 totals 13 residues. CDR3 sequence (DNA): TGTGCCAGTAGTAACCGGGACACCGAGGAGCTGTTTTTT. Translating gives CASSNRDTEELFF.